This T cell receptor beta chain was obtained from a study of technical replicates of blood from a few donors. The germline gives CDR1 LNHNV, CDR2 YYDKDF (reference sequence). This CDR3 spans 14 amino acids. V shed 5 bases, J shed 4 bases, and the junction held 6 bases outside the gene matches. Using immunoSEQ multiplex PCR, the repertoire was profiled, and TCRdb retains in-frame clones only, with some absent. The table lists roughly 62,000 clones, roughly 94% of them singletons, with over 2.5% in the top ten. Material for sequencing was PBMCs. J is TRBJ2-7 and V is TRBV15; 9 bases fit TRBD1. This clonotype originated in a human donor in good health. Some clones in this sample may be carry-over from other donors' samples. For the CDR3, the DNA is TGTGCCACCAGCCCAAACAGGGGGCAATACGAGCAGTACTTC. Translation: CATSPNRGQYEQYF.